This TCR beta chain originates from a study of blood T cell repertoires in COVID-19 (dated by TCRdb to 2020 to 2022). Regarding the complete study: Collaborator samples came from the United States, Italy and Spain and covered acute and convalescent phases of COVID-19. The material from the prospective study consisted of cDNA or gDNA derived from T cells, B-cell-depleted T cells, or PBMCs. The dataset comprised deeply sampled blood TCRbeta repertoires from subjects exposed to, actively infected with, or recovered from COVID-19. The repertoires were made available in a free public database intended to serve as a resource for research on the immune response to SARS-CoV-2. The samples were drawn from two sources: the first 160 participants of the ongoing ImmuneRACE study, and about 1,300 subjects contributed by 6 global collaborators. Sample metadata almost always included a de-identified subject ID, COVID-19 status, age in years and sex. Where available, HLA class I and class II types were obtained from metadata supplied by the sample provider rather than from assay-based typing. General study outcomes and caveats: The amount of clinical and demographic metadata varied by source and participant and was provided uncurated.

Looking up the germline V gene yields CDR1 MNHEY and CDR2 SVGAGI. At the junction V is shortened by 8 bases and J by 10 bases, with 15 bases in between. Including the terminal cysteine and phenylalanine, the CDR3 comprises 12 residues. Kept here is only the CDR3 DNA, which spans 36 bases and is read in frame from base 1. TCRbeta CDR3 regions were amplified from genomic DNA by means of the immunoSEQ Assay, a bias-controlled multiplex PCR. Regarding the original processing steps: Nucleated cell counts per sample were estimated from amplification of reference gene primers within the assay. To quantify the absolute abundance of each unique TCRbeta CDR3 rearrangement, sequence reads were collapsed and filtered. Productive Simpson clonality was computed per sample as the square root of Simpson's diversity index over productive rearrangements. TCRdb's version of the immuneACCESS table is confined to in-frame rearrangements and falls short of the full clone set. An unresolved V gene accounts for under half of the shortfall where checked; the remainder is of unknown origin. Clone size and V and J calls were adopted from that table, with D and trimming inferred from the DNA. The sample contains tens of thousands of clones, 84% of them found a single time. The ten largest make up approximately 10% of the sample.

Whole blood was collected in K2EDTA tubes by collaborating institutions according to the institutions' own protocols. Collaborator samples were shipped for TCRbeta analysis as frozen whole blood, isolated PBMCs, or DNA extracted from either sample type. In regard to this clone: Its antigen is currently not known. There are no base qualities to consult, and no much larger clone falls within one base.

Recombination connected TRBV6-5 to TRBJ2-1; tentative D gene TRBD2, with 7 bases matching. Sequenced material: peripheral blood. The receptor was derived from a human donor in a cohort sampled during active COVID-19. The CDR3 amino acid sequence is: CASSRGGEEQFF. The DNA sequence follows: TGTGCCAGCTCAAGGGGGGGAGAGGAGCAGTTCTTC.